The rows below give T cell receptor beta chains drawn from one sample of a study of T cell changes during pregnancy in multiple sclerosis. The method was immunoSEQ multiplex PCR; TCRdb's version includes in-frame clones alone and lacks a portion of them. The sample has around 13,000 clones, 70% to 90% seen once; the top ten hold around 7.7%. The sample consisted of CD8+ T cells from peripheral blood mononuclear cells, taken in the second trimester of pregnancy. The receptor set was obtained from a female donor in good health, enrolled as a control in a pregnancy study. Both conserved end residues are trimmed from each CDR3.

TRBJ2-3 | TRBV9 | ASSVEGGTDTQY
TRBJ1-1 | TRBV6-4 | ASSDGTGGTEAF
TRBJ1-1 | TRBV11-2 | ASRSTGNTEAF
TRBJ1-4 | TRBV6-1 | ASSEGWTGIVSEKLF
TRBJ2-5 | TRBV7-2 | ASSLARGTGRQETQY
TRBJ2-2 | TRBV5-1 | ASSFPGGPAGVLTGELF
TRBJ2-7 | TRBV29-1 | SVGTGVSYEQY
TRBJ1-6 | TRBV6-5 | ASSYEGLSPLH
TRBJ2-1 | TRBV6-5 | ASSLGRRNYNEQF
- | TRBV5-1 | ASSSWTGGAYEQY
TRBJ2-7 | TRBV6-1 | ASTRTSGGADEQY
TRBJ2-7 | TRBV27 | ASSPMTGAYEQY
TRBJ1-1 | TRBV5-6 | ASSLEAGFVGEAF
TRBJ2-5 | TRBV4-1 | ASSHAPGEETQY
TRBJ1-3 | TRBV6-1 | ASRAKNTIY
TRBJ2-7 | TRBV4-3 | ASSHSGTGIYEQY
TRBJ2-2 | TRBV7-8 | ASSLWGRVFSGKGVDGELF
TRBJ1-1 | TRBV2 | ASSTGRGNEAF
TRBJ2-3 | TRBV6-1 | ASSEAPIETTDTQY
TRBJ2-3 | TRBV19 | ASQDGTSGTDTQY
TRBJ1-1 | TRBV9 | ASRKTGGATEAF
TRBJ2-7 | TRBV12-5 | ASGASVGVPYEQY
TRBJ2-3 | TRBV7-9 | ASSQGQRENTDTQY
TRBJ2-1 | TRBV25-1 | ASSEMSSYNEQF